This paragraph reports one TCR beta chain. Its antigen is not identified. Per sample, the assay covered 80,000 to 100,000 TCR templates. The repertoire was sequenced with immunoSEQ multiplex PCR; TCRdb's copy has only in-frame clones and lacks some. Of about 94,000 clones listed, 94% are singletons. This sample is drawn from a study of siplizumab effects on memory and regulatory T cells. V shed 5 bases, J shed 11 bases, and the junction held 13 bases outside the gene matches. The CDR3 sequence is 15 residues long. The V gene's germline CDR1 is SGHTA and CDR2 FQGTGA. Findings and caveats of the study: For siplizumab cultures, the suppressive function of their proliferating Tregs was not confirmed. Apparently more diverse than memory cells, naive T cells also seemed major alloresponse contributors.

The material sequenced was non-Treg CD4+ T cells sorted from blood. The V and J genes are TRBV7-3 and TRBJ2-2, with 8 bases fitting TRBD1. The receptor's source is a human donor in good health. The CDR3 DNA reads TGTGCCAGCAGCCCAAGGTCCGGGGACAGGAAAGAGCTGTTTTTT. It codes for CASSPRSGDRKELFF.